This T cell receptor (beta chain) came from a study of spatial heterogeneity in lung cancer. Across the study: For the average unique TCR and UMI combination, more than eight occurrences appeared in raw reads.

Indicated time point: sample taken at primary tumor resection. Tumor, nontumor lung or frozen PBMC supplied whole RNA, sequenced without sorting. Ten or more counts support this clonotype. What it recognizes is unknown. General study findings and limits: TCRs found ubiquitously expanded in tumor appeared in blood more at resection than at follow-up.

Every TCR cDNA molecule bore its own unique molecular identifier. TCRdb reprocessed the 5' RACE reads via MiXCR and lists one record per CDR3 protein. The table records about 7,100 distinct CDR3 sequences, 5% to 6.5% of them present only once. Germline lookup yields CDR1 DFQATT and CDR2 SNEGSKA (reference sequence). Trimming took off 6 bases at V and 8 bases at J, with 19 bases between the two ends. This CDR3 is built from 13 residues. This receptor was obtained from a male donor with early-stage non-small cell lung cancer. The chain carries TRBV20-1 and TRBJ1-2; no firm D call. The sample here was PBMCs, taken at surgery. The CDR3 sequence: CSASFPLQWGYTF. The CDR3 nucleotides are TGCAGTGCCTCCTTCCCCCTACAGTGGGGCTACACCTTC.